The 8 T cell receptor beta chains in this list originate from one sample, sequenced in a study of cytomegalovirus exposure and HLA in healthy donors. TCRdb keeps only in-frame clones here, not all; method: immunoSEQ multiplex PCR. The sample lists 95,000 to 120,000 clones; around 95% were seen once. The specimen sequenced was PBMCs. These receptors were obtained from a woman aged 18-29 years in good health and CMV-seronegative.

The rearrangement links TRBV4-3 to TRBJ1-1, with a possible D match to TRBD1 (6 bases). The CDR3 totals 15 residues. Trimming removed 3 bases at V and 1 base at J, with 12 bases between. Germline CDR1 and CDR2: LGHNA and YSLEER. CDR3 bases: TGCGCCAGCAGCCAGGCGACAGGCCCGAACACTGAAGCTTTCTTT. This gives the protein CASSQATGPNTEAFF.

J is TRBJ1-2 and V is TRBV11-2, with D possibly matching TRBD1 (6 bases). V dropped 5 bases and J dropped 8 bases, with 15 bases sitting between them. Germline V CDR1 and CDR2: SGHAT, FQNNGV. The CDR3 loop spans 13 amino acids. The CDR3: CASSPNTGTGYTF. The CDR3 nucleotides read TGTGCCAGCAGCCCAAACACAGGGACCGGCTACACCTTC.

As to this clone: At one end the junction does not follow the germline gene, possibly because of a read error. The chain employs TRBV2 and TRBJ2-7; 10 nucleotides align to TRBD2. The CDR3 contains 11 residues. Germline V gives CDR1 SNHLY, CDR2 FYNNEI. CDR3 sequence: CASSEGLAGVF. The CDR3, as DNA: TGTGCCAGCAGTGAAGGCCTAGCGGGGGTCTTC. The complete variable domain, with remaining parts taken from reference TRBV2 and TRBJ2-7, reads EPEVTQTPSHQVTQMGQEVILRCVPISNHLYFYWYRQILGQKVEFLVSFYNNEISEKSEIFDDQFSVERPDGSNFTLKIRSTKLEDSAMYFCASSEGLAGVFGPGTRLTVT.

This clone was seen once. The V and J genes are TRBV19 and TRBJ2-2; possible D gene TRBD2, 5 bases. Germline V gene data show CDR1 as LNHDA and CDR2 as SQIVND (reference sequence). The CDR3 extends over 16 amino acids. Deletions cut 3 bases from V and 2 bases from J, with 13 bases between. The CDR3 DNA reads as TGTGCCAGTAGTATCCCTCTGACGGGAAACACCGGGGAGCTGTTTTTT. Translating it yields CASSIPLTGNTGELFF. The variable domain in full, completed from reference TRBV19 and TRBJ2-2, reads DGGITQSPKYLFRKEGQNVTLSCEQNLNHDAMYWYRQDPGQGLRLIYYSQIVNDFQKGDIAEGYSVSREKKESFPLTVTSAQKNPTAFYLCASSIPLTGNTGELFFGEGSRLTVL.

The chain employs TRBV5-1 and TRBJ2-5; 8 nucleotides line up with TRBD1. CDR3 length: 16 amino acids. CDR1 SGHRS and CDR2 YFSETQ come from the germline V gene. V trimming: 0 bases; J trimming: 5 bases; junction bases outside the gene matches: 9. The CDR3 loop is CASSLGPRQGRETQYF. DNA for the CDR3: TGCGCCAGCAGCTTGGGACCCCGACAGGGGAGGGAGACCCAGTACTTC.

The V gene is TRBV6-5, the J gene TRBJ1-1, with unresolved D. This CDR3 contains 13 residues. The germline CDR1 and CDR2 sequences are MNHEY and SVGAGI. The germline V and J ends were trimmed by 1 base and 2 bases, with 5 bases remaining between them. The CDR3 bases are TGTGCCAGCAGTTACTTAATTAACACTGAAGCTTTCTTT. Its protein is CASSYLINTEAFF.

The chain employs TRBV5-1 and TRBJ2-1, with TRBD2 matching 9 bases. Looked up from germline, CDR1 is SGHRS and CDR2 is YFSETQ. Losses at the gene ends were 1 base for V and 7 bases for J; bases not matched to a gene: 9. The CDR3 is 16 amino acids. The CDR3 protein is CASSLTWSSGVNEQFF. In nucleotides, the CDR3 is TGCGCCAGCAGCTTGACTTGGTCTAGCGGGGTTAATGAGCAGTTCTTC.

A single count supports this clone. The gene calls are TRBV28 and TRBJ2-5, with D maybe TRBD1 (6 bases). The CDR3 runs to 14 residues. Per the germline V gene, CDR1 is MDHEN and CDR2 is SYDVKM. V lost 5 bases to trimming and J lost 2 bases, with 12 bases between them. CDR3 DNA: TGTGCCAGCAGTGCTGACAGGAGGCAAGAGACCCAGTACTTC. This codes for CASSADRRQETQYF. Variable domain in full (rest from reference TRBV28 and TRBJ2-5): DVKVTQSSRYLVKRTGEKVFLECVQDMDHENMFWYRQDPGLGLRLIYFSYDVKMKEKGDIPEGYSVSREKKERFSLILESASTNQTSMYLCASSADRRQETQYFGPGTRLLVL.